This TCR beta chain is from a study of kidney transplant recipient with SARS-CoV-2 infection. CDR3 length equals 18 residues. Losses at the gene ends were 1 base for V and 0 bases for J; bases not matched to a gene: 11. Germline CDR1 is SGHTS and CDR2 is YDEGEE. TCRdb reprocessed the reads with MiXCR, giving one entry per CDR3 protein. The sample includes roughly 230,000 distinct CDR3 sequences, around 26% of them seen just once. Sequencing used a blood sample, obtained at baseline and around day 110 from a kidney transplant recipient. This clonotype was obtained from a young adult male patient who had COVID-19 and was a kidney transplant recipient. Some T cells may originate from the graft donor. V gene TRBV5-8 combines with J gene TRBJ1-2; TRBD1 agrees at 8 bases. The CDR3 coding sequence is TGTGCCAGCAGCTTGTGGGGGGACAGGTTTACGCCTAACTATGGCTACACCTTC. It is translated as CASSLWGDRFTPNYGYTF.